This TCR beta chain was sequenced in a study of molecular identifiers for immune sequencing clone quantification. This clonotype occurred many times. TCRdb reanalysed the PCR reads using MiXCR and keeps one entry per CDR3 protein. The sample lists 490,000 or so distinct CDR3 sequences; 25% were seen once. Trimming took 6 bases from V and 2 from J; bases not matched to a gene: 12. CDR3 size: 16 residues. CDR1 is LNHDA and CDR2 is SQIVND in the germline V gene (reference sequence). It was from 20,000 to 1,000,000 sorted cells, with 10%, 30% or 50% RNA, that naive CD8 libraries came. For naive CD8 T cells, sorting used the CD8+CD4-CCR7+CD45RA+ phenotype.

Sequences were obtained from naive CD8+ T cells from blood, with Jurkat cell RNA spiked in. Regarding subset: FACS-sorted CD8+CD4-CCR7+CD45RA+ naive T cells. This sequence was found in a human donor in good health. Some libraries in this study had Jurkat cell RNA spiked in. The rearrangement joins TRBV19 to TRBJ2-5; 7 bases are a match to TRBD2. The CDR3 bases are TGTGCCAGTAGCCCCCCGCGCGGGAGCGATCAAGAGACCCAGTACTTC. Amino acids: CASSPPRGSDQETQYF.